This T cell receptor (beta chain) was found in a study of T cell responses to AZD1222 COVID-19 vaccine. Germline assignment: CDR1 MGHDK and CDR2 SYGVNS. CDR3 length: 13 amino acids. V gave up 3 bases and J gave up 7 bases, with 7 bases separating them. For this clone: The antigen remains undetermined.

TCRdb's table, derived via immunoSEQ multiplex PCR, lists solely in-frame clones and lacks some. This sample has 150,000 to 250,000 clones, with approximately 94% found just once. Notes on the study in general: Spike-specific TCR breadth and depth rose after two AZD1222 doses.

This chain uses TRBV25-1 with TRBJ1-6; no clear D. Source: peripheral blood, taken 28 days after the second AZD1222 dose. The receptor comes from an adult who received the AZD1222 COVID-19 vaccine. The CDR3 is CASSDLGNSPLHF. DNA of the CDR3: TGTGCCAGCAGTGACCTTGGGAATTCACCCCTCCACTTT.